The clone carrying this TCR beta chain was observed at least ten times. Its matching antigen is unknown. TCRdb recomputed calls from the 5' RACE reads with MiXCR, one row per CDR3 protein. The data hold 100,000 to 150,000 distinct CDR3 sequences, with roughly 15% observed a single time. These data are taken from a study of T cells after yellow fever vaccination. General study findings and limits: The appearance of a small share of clonotypes in both CD4 and CD8 compartments was observed. Reappearance after the booster was observed for most primary-vaccination clones (roughly 95% CD4, over 75% CD8). One caveat is that FACS-sorted repertoires could contain abundant clonotypes contaminating from the bulk population.

The sample was CD8+ T cells sorted from PBMCs, taken 5 days after the yellow fever booster vaccination. The receptor comes from a man younger than 30 who received the YFV17D yellow fever vaccine.

CDR3 in DNA: TGCGCCAGCAGCCAATTGCCCGGTTCACCCCTCCACTTT. It is translated as CASSQLPGSPLHF. The chain uses TRBV4-1 and TRBJ1-6; D not certain. Germline CDR1 MGHRA, CDR2 YSYEKL. Trimming pared 2 bases from V and 9 bases from J, leaving 8 bases between. The CDR3 is 13 amino acids.